The clone carrying this T cell receptor (beta chain) was seen many times. V lost 0 bases to trimming and J lost 3 bases, with 6 bases between them. The CDR3 has 13 amino acids. CDR1 and CDR2 from the germline V gene are SGHDT and YYEEEE. The data were obtained in a study of T cells after yellow fever vaccination. Across the whole study: SMART-Seq v4 Ultra Low Input prepared libraries from low-cell fractions.

TCRdb analysed the 5' RACE reads with MiXCR anew, one entry per CDR3 protein. Of about 580,000 distinct CDR3 sequences in the sample, roughly a sixth were seen once. The TCR was taken from a man aged 18 to 30 who received the YFV17D yellow fever vaccine. The sequences come from PBMCs, collected 4 to 5 days after the first yellow fever vaccination. The chain couples TRBV5-6 to TRBJ1-1, with D unclear. This CDR3 reads CASSLEEDTEAFF. The CDR3 region has the DNA TGTGCCAGCAGCTTGGAGGAAGACACTGAAGCTTTCTTT.